This T cell receptor (beta chain) was sequenced for a study of T cells in Graves' hyperthyroidism and ophthalmopathy. Amplification targeted TCR beta CDR3 regions from RNA transcripts. During a first-round RT-PCR of the TCR CDR3, the HTBI primer set was used. MiXCR, applied by TCRdb to the multiplex PCR reads, yields one record per CDR3 protein. The data hold about half a million distinct CDR3 sequences, with approximately 23% observed a single time. This clonotype appeared many times. Its target is not known. Study-level results: Most clonotypes expanded in the thyroid (above 0.001) were also present in blood.

Deletions cut 2 bases from V and 6 bases from J, with 14 bases between. The CDR3 is 15 residues long. Germline V gene data show CDR1 as MDHEN and CDR2 as SYDVKM. Sequencing was performed on blood. This TCR derives from a woman in her 70s with Graves' ophthalmopathy. The V gene is TRBV28, the J gene TRBJ2-1; D is uncertain. The CDR3 is CASSLVLTARNEQFF. The CDR3 DNA is TGTGCCAGCAGTTTAGTGTTGACGGCTCGCAATGAGCAGTTCTTC.